The rows below give T cell receptor beta chains drawn from one sample of a study of a mutant IDH1 vaccine in newly diagnosed glioma. Profiled with immunoSEQ multiplex PCR; TCRdb holds only in-frame clones, not every one. This table holds under 150,000 clones, around four fifths found once. Their specific antigens are unknown. Sequences were derived from PBMCs, sampled from a glioma patient whose treatment included an IDH1 peptide vaccine. These receptors were obtained from a man between 40 and 49 years old with glioma. CDR3s include the opening cysteine and the closing phenylalanine or tryptophan. Each record gives: D gene, J gene, CDR3 length, clone size, V gene, CDR3 protein, CDR3 DNA. The D gene is left open where the match is weak. Some rows mark clone size as missing; the rest say once, few, many or name a class of expanded clone.

>TRBD2|TRBJ2-3|17|once|TRBV4-1
CASSQEFGLAGTDTQYF
TGCGCCAGCAGCCAAGAATTTGGACTAGCGGGCACAGATACGCAGTATTTT
>NA|TRBJ2-7|13|NA|TRBV15
CATSSKQGHEQYF
TGTGCCACCAGCAGTAAACAGGGCCACGAGCAGTACTTC
>NA|TRBJ2-2|16|NA|TRBV7-9
CASTSRVPSNTGELFF
TGTGCCAGCACCTCCAGGGTCCCCTCGAACACCGGGGAGCTGTTTTTT
>NA|TRBJ1-5|14|NA|TRBV13
CASSLMSSDQPQHF
TGTGCCAGCAGCTTAATGTCATCGGATCAGCCCCAGCATTTT
>TRBD1|TRBJ1-3|14|NA|TRBV19
CASSPGQGAYTIYF
TGTGCCAGTAGCCCCGGACAGGGGGCCTACACCATATATTTT
>NA|TRBJ2-2|14|few|TRBV27
CATRRRELTGELFF
TGTGCCACCCGACGAAGGGAGTTAACCGGGGAGCTGTTTTTT
>NA|TRBJ2-7|15|NA|TRBV7-2
CASSSPPGRGYEQYF
TGTGCCAGCAGCTCCCCTCCGGGCCGAGGCTACGAGCAGTACTTC
>NA|TRBJ1-2|13|NA|TRBV28
CASRGGMAYGYTF
TGTGCCAGCCGAGGGGGGATGGCCTATGGCTACACCTTC
>TRBD2|TRBJ2-3|15|NA|TRBV11-2
CASSLQGRGTDTQYF
TGTGCCAGCAGCCTCCAAGGGAGGGGCACAGATACGCAGTATTTT
>NA|TRBJ2-3|11|NA|TRBV7-3
CASSKEDTQYF
TGTGCCAGCAGCAAAGAGGATACGCAGTATTTT
>TRBD1|TRBJ2-1|15|NA|TRBV18
CASSPLRGTDNEQFF
TGTGCCAGCTCACCACTACGAGGGACAGACAATGAGCAGTTCTTC